The following is a T cell receptor beta chain sequence with its context. As originally analysed: Estimates of nucleated cell counts were drawn from the amplification of reference gene primers. TCRdb's copy holds only in-frame clones and misses some; the assay was immunoSEQ multiplex PCR. Clone size and V and J calls were adopted from that table, with D and trimming inferred from the DNA. The table includes 200,000 to 250,000 clones, about 85% detected once. CDR1 is MNHEY, CDR2 SMNVEV, per germline (reference sequence). The length of the CDR3 is 15 residues. With 4 bases removed from V and 4 bases from J, the gap between germline ends came to 16 bases. The record originates from a study of blood T cell repertoires in COVID-19. Background on the study: The origin of the acute and convalescent COVID-19 samples was the United States, Italy and Spain. The cDNA or gDNA used as material had been derived from T cells, B-cell-depleted T cells, or PBMCs.

This sequence was found in a woman aged 60 to 75 who had recovered from COVID-19. Material for sequencing was peripheral blood. The V and J genes are TRBV27 and TRBJ1-2; D perhaps matches TRBD1 (6 bases). The CDR3 DNA follows: TGTGCCAGCAGTTCGGACAGAGCAGCAATCTATGGCTACACCTTC. Translated: CASSSDRAAIYGYTF.